This T cell receptor (beta chain) was sequenced in a study of radiotherapy plus CTLA-4 blockade in lung cancer. The CDR3 is 15 amino acids. CDR1 and CDR2 from the germline V gene are SGHDT and YYEEEE. V lost 4 bases and J 5 bases, leaving 15 bases between the germline ends. Generated by immunoSEQ multiplex PCR, the TCRdb table keeps only in-frame clones and is missing some. The sample has about 97,000 clones, about 70% seen once. A single count supports this clone. V gene TRBV5-6 combines with J gene TRBJ2-2, with D perhaps matching TRBD2 (6 bases). Sequences were derived from peripheral blood, sampled from a patient treated with radiotherapy plus ipilimumab. The clonotype was recovered from a human donor with non-small cell lung cancer who had a partial response to radiotherapy plus ipilimumab. Some clones in this sample may be carry-over from other donors' samples. CDR3 in amino acids: CASSHGGYRTGELFF. The CDR3 DNA is TGTGCCAGCAGCCATGGGGGGTATAGGACCGGGGAGCTGTTTTTT.